This TCR beta chain was retrieved from a study of cytomegalovirus exposure and HLA in healthy donors. Study outcomes and limitations: Looking again later, the authors saw that most CMV-associated TCR beta chains seemed HLA-restricted. A list of around 160 TCR beta chains associated with cytomegalovirus was given. For most TCR beta V segments, an earlier analysis put the productive rate at about 87% or about 30% of the time.

A multiplex PCR was run with 60 Vbeta primers and 13 Jbeta primers. This table comes from immunoSEQ multiplex PCR, and its TCRdb copy is limited to in-frame clones, with some not included. The profile shows about 180,000 clones, 77% of them singletons. Remarks on this clone: Its antigen is unidentified. The same CDR3 arises from other DNA sequences in this sample as well.

Per germline, CDR1 MNHNY and CDR2 SVGAGI (reference sequence). The CDR3 extends over 12 amino acids. Trimming removed 5 bases from V and 1 base from J, with 5 bases in between. The TCR sequence derives from a man between 18 and 29 years old in good health and CMV-seronegative. The V call is TRBV6-6, the J call TRBJ1-2; D is possibly TRBD1 (5 bases). The sequencing sample was made of PBMCs. The CDR3, as DNA: TGTGCCAGCAGTGACAGTAACTATGGCTACACCTTC. Protein product: CASSDSNYGYTF.